This T cell receptor (beta chain) was sequenced in a study of blood T cell repertoires in COVID-19. Study information: Whether acute or convalescent, the COVID-19 samples came from the United States, Italy and Spain. PBMCs, B-cell-depleted T cells, or T cells were the source of the cDNA or gDNA that made up the material.

Source study methods: Estimation of nucleated cell counts relied on the amplification of reference gene primers. Some clones are missing from TCRdb's copy, which holds only in-frame ones; the method was immunoSEQ multiplex PCR. That table furnishes V, J and clone size, whereas the DNA furnished D and trimming. The sample shows about 110,000 clones, under 90% of them seen only once. Germline CDR1 reads MRHNA; CDR2 reads SNTAGT. V was pared by 0 bases and J by 8 bases, with 10 bases between. This CDR3 has 14 residues. The genes are TRBV6-4 and TRBJ2-2; no firm D call. This sequence originates from a woman aged 55-70 years with acute or convalescent COVID-19. Sequencing was done on a sample of peripheral blood. CDR3 DNA: TGTGCCAGCAGTGACTCGTTGGTCGGGGGGGAGCTGTTTTTT. Translation gives CASSDSLVGGELFF.